The 21 T cell receptor beta chains in this list originate from one sample, sequenced in a study of CD8 T cells in ankylosing spondylitis. Study-level findings and limits: Ankylosing spondylitis blood seemed to carry a telltale TCR beta motif made of about 8 highly homologous variants.

Using its own MiXCR run on the 5' RACE reads, TCRdb lists one record per CDR3 protein. The repertoire holds hundreds of thousands of distinct CDR3 sequences, 12% seen once, with 0.51% in the top ten. These TCRs' antigens remain unknown. Specimen: blood, either unsorted or a sorted T cell fraction (not recorded which). The receptors shown here come from a male donor with ankylosing spondylitis.

This chain links TRBV10-3 with TRBJ2-7; D assignment may be TRBD1 or TRBD2 (6 bases each). V gave up 4 bases and J gave up 4 bases, with 8 bases separating them. This CDR3 comprises 12 residues. Germline CDR1 ENHRY, CDR2 SYGVKD. In nucleotides, the CDR3 is TGTGCCATCAGTGGAGGGGGGTACGAGCAGTACTTC. Its protein product is CAISGGGYEQYF.

This clonotype was counted at least ten times. The rearrangement uses TRBV5-1 and TRBJ2-2; no definite D call. Trimming removed 0 bases at V and 2 bases at J, with 5 bases between. Germline V gives CDR1 SGHRS, CDR2 YFSETQ. This CDR3 contains 14 residues. CDR3 in DNA: TGCGCCAGCAGCTTGGTTCAAAACACCGGGGAGCTGTTTTTT. As protein: CASSLVQNTGELFF.

The chain uses TRBV18 and TRBJ1-1, with a tentative D call TRBD1 (5 bases). V lost 0 bases and J 8 bases, leaving 10 bases between the germline ends. Germline V gives CDR1 KGHSH, CDR2 LQKENI. The CDR3 has 13 amino acids. The DNA of the CDR3 is TGTGCCAGCTCACCACCGGGGGGACCAGAAGCTTTCTTT. This translates into CASSPPGGPEAFF. The whole variable domain, remainder taken from reference TRBV18 and TRBJ1-1, is NAGVMQNPRHLVRRRGQEARLRCSPMKGHSHVYWYRQLPEEGLKFMVYLQKENIIDESGMPKERFSAEFPKEGPSILRIQQVVRGDSAAYFCASSPPGGPEAFFGQGTRLTVV.

The chain has TRBV7-8 and TRBJ1-4, with TRBD1 matching 11 bases. Germline CDR1 and CDR2: SGHVS and FQNEAQ. The V gene end was trimmed by 3 bases and the J gene end by 8 bases; junction bases not matched to a gene: 5. The CDR3 runs 15 residues. The CDR3 reads CASSFGGDRGEKLFF. CDR3 in DNA: TGTGCCAGCAGCTTCGGGGGGGACAGGGGGGAAAAACTGTTTTTT.

This clonotype has a handful of counts. V usage is TRBV7-2 and J usage is TRBJ2-1; 8 positions match TRBD2. Trimming removed 5 bases from V and 2 bases from J; junction bases left unmatched: 5. The CDR3 is 15 residues long. CDR1 and CDR2 from the germline V gene are SGHTA and FQGNSA. In nucleotides, the CDR3 is TGTGCCAGCAGCCGAACGGGAGGGGCCTACAATGAGCAGTTCTTC. Protein sequence: CASSRTGGAYNEQFF.

This clonotype was detected only a few times. V gene TRBV14 combines with J gene TRBJ2-7; D unresolved. V was clipped by 4 bases and J by 3 bases, with 19 bases between them. CDR1 is SGHDN, CDR2 FVKESK, per germline. There are 16 residues in the CDR3. The CDR3 DNA reads TGTGCCAGCAGCCCCGGGCCCTCAGGCAAATACTACGAGCAGTACTTC. This codes for CASSPGPSGKYYEQYF.

The chain joins TRBV9 to TRBJ2-3; D is ambiguous. Germline CDR1 SGDLS, CDR2 YYNGEE. The CDR3 sequence is 13 residues long. Trimming removed 3 bases from V and 4 bases from J, with 9 bases in between. CDR3 in DNA: TGTGCCAGCAGCGCGCATGGCCCAGATACGCAGTATTTT. It encodes CASSAHGPDTQYF.

This chain links TRBV4-2 with TRBJ2-1, with D unclear. V was pared by 5 bases and J by 0 bases, with 14 bases between. Germline V gene data show CDR1 as LGHNA and CDR2 as YNFKEQ. This CDR3 contains 16 residues. The CDR3 DNA sequence: TGTGCCAGCAGCGCAAGCACCGCGACCTCCTACAATGAGCAGTTCTTC. Translation: CASSASTATSYNEQFF.

This clonotype was observed at least ten times. This chain uses TRBV7-2 with TRBJ2-2; D might be TRBD2 (5 bases). This CDR3 comprises 14 residues. In germline, CDR1 is SGHTA, CDR2 FQGNSA. Trimming pared 3 bases from V and 9 bases from J, leaving 14 bases between. The CDR3 protein is CASSFDRGSRELFF. In DNA, the CDR3 is TGTGCCAGCAGCTTCGATCGTGGGAGTAGGGAGCTGTTTTTT.

The chain carries TRBV4-2 and TRBJ2-2; D could derive from TRBD1 or TRBD2 (5 bases each). CDR1 is LGHNA and CDR2 is YNFKEQ in the germline V gene. CDR3 size: 20 residues. V dropped 1 base and J dropped 4 bases, with 25 bases sitting between them. This CDR3 is CASSQGGTVSDIRTTGELFF. The DNA of the CDR3 is TGTGCCAGCAGCCAAGGGGGGACGGTTTCGGACATACGAACCACCGGGGAGCTGTTTTTT.

A few counts support this clonotype. The chain uses TRBV7-9 and TRBJ1-2; D may be TRBD1 (5 bases). Germline V gene lookup returns CDR1 SEHNR and CDR2 FQNEAQ (reference sequence). This CDR3 is built from 14 residues. V was pared by 1 base and J by 3 bases, with 9 bases between. CDR3 protein: CASSLEGIDYGYTF. Here the CDR3 DNA reads TGTGCCAGCAGCTTAGAGGGGATAGACTATGGCTACACCTTC.

This clonotype was counted between two and nine times. The genes are TRBV3-1 and TRBJ2-4; D gene unclear. CDR3 size: 14 residues. Germline V gene data show CDR1 as LGHDT and CDR2 as YNNKEL (reference sequence). Between the trimmed V and J ends, which lost 5 bases and 6 bases, there was a span of 14 bases. The CDR3 nucleotides read TGTGCCAGCAGCGGCGTCGGCCTTCGAAACATTCAGTACTTC. Translated: CASSGVGLRNIQYF.

This clonotype was seen a few times. The chain couples TRBV10-3 to TRBJ1-1; 11 bases are a match to TRBD1. V lost 6 bases, J lost 10 bases, and 7 bases stayed unmatched. The germline V gene encodes CDR1 ENHRY and CDR2 SYGVKD. This CDR3 contains 13 residues. The CDR3 spells CAIRSDRGPAAFF. Written as DNA, the CDR3 is TGTGCCATCAGGTCGGACAGGGGGCCGGCAGCTTTCTTT.

This clonotype was counted between two and nine times. V is TRBV5-6 and J is TRBJ1-2; unclear D gene. V shed 5 bases and J shed 5 bases, with 16 bases lying between them. This CDR3 is 14 amino acids long. Germline CDR1 is SGHDT and CDR2 is YYEEEE. The CDR3 bases are TGTGCCAGCAGGGCTCGGGAGGGTCCATATGGCTACACCTTC. Its protein product is CASRAREGPYGYTF.

V is TRBV27 and J is TRBJ2-3, with D possibly TRBD1 on 5 matching bases. The CDR3 spans 14 residues. Trimming removed 2 bases from V and 5 bases from J, with 11 bases in between. Germline V gene sequence: CDR1 MNHEY, CDR2 SMNVEV (reference sequence). The CDR3 protein is CASSLGITGDTQYF. In DNA form, the CDR3 reads TGTGCCAGCAGTTTAGGGATAACAGGAGATACGCAGTATTTT.

The chain couples TRBV6-1 to TRBJ2-4; tentative D call: TRBD2 (6 bases). Germline V gene sequence: CDR1 MNHNS, CDR2 SASEGT. Trimming removed 8 bases at V and 1 base at J, with 15 bases between. There are 15 residues in the CDR3. CDR3 sequence: CASGSRAGAKNIQYF. The CDR3 region has the DNA TGTGCCAGCGGCTCCCGTGCGGGGGCCAAAAACATTCAGTACTTC.

This chain joins TRBV20-1 and TRBJ2-3; the match to TRBD2 covers 9 bases. Germline loops: CDR1 DFQATT, CDR2 SNEGSKA (reference sequence). There are 15 residues in the CDR3. The junction had 12 bases not matched to a gene; V was cut back by 6 bases and J by 5 bases. The CDR3 DNA reads as TGCAGTGCCGCCGGTCAGCGGGGGGATCAAGATACGCAGTATTTT. Its protein is CSAAGQRGDQDTQYF.

The chain couples TRBV12-3 or TRBV12-4 to TRBJ2-1; TRBD2 agrees at 7 bases. The CDR3 has 14 amino acids. With 3 bases clipped from V and 9 bases from J, the junction kept 8 bases outside the gene matches. The CDR3 DNA follows: TGTGCCAGCAGTTTTGGGGCGGGGGTCGGTGAGCAGTTCTTC. Translation: CASSFGAGVGEQFF.

Only a few counts were recorded for this clonotype. This chain joins TRBV29-1 and TRBJ2-3; a weak D match, TRBD1 (6 bases). The CDR3 loop spans 16 amino acids. CDR1 is SQVTM and CDR2 is ANQGSEA in the germline V gene. V gave up 4 bases and J gave up 2 bases, with 19 bases separating them. The CDR3 coding sequence is TGCAGCGTTGGGAAAACATGGACAGAACCCACAGATACGCAGTATTTT. Translation: CSVGKTWTEPTDTQYF.

This clonotype was seen only a few times. This chain joins TRBV7-2 and TRBJ2-6; 7 bases fit TRBD2. The germline CDR1 and CDR2 sequences are SGHTA and FQGNSA. The CDR3 runs 16 residues. J lost 2 bases, V lost 3 bases, and 4 bases had no gene match. The CDR3 spells CASSLGGSPGANVLTF. As DNA, the CDR3 is TGTGCCAGCAGCTTGGGAGGGTCGCCTGGGGCCAACGTCCTGACTTTC.

The rearrangement uses TRBV20-1 and TRBJ2-5, with TRBD2 as a possible D gene (6 bases). Germline V lookup: CDR1 DFQATT, CDR2 SNEGSKA (reference sequence). Trimming pared 6 bases from V and 0 bases from J, leaving 20 bases between. This CDR3 spans 16 amino acids. The CDR3 loop is CSAPLGGRGDQETQYF. The CDR3 DNA follows: TGCAGTGCCCCCCTGGGGGGAAGAGGGGACCAAGAGACCCAGTACTTC.